This TCR beta chain was retrieved from a study of cytomegalovirus exposure and HLA in healthy donors. The table lists this clone with a few counts. Its antigen is as yet unknown. This CDR3 spans 15 amino acids. Trimming pared 7 bases from V and 7 bases from J, leaving 17 bases between. Germline assignment: CDR1 MNHEY and CDR2 SVGAGI. This table comes from immunoSEQ multiplex PCR, and its TCRdb copy is limited to in-frame clones, with some not included. The sample contains about 120,000 clones, 88% of which appear only once. Study results and caveats: As confirmed in vitro, a few CMV-associated chains were specific for CMV antigens.

Specimen: PBMCs. The chain uses TRBV6-5 and TRBJ1-6, with D maybe TRBD1 (5 bases). This TCR was recovered from a man aged 18 to 30 in good health and CMV-seronegative. The CDR3 nucleotides read TGTGCCAGCACCCCAAGGGGTTTGGGGAATTCACCCCTCCACTTT. This sequence encodes CASTPRGLGNSPLHF.